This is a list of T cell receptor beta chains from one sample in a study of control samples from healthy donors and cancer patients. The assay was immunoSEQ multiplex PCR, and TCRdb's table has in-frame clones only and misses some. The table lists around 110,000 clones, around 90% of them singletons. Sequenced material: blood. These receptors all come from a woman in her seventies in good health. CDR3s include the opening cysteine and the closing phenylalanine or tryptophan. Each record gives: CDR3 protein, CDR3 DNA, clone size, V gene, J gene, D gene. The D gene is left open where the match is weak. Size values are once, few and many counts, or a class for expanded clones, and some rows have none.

CDR3aa: CASSQTENYGYTF
CDR3nt: TGTGCCAGCAGCCAGACAGAAAACTATGGCTACACCTTC
abundance: .
v_gene: TRBV5-8
j_gene: TRBJ1-2
d_gene: .

CDR3aa: CASSRIQGIDGNSPLHF
CDR3nt: TGTGCCAGCAGCCGAATACAGGGAATAGACGGTAATTCACCCCTCCACTTT
abundance: .
v_gene: TRBV5-4
j_gene: TRBJ1-6
d_gene: .

CDR3aa: CATSDGATGNQPQHF
CDR3nt: TGTGCCACCAGTGATGGGGCGACAGGGAATCAGCCCCAGCATTTT
abundance: .
v_gene: TRBV24-1
j_gene: TRBJ1-5
d_gene: TRBD1

CDR3aa: CASSYSYRQETQYF
CDR3nt: TGTGCCAGCAGTTACTCGTACAGGCAAGAGACCCAGTACTTC
abundance: .
v_gene: TRBV6-5
j_gene: TRBJ2-5
d_gene: .

CDR3aa: CASSQARQSPMNTEAFF
CDR3nt: TGTGCCAGCAGCCAAGCCCGACAGAGCCCGATGAACACTGAAGCTTTCTTT
abundance: .
v_gene: TRBV3-1/TRBV3-2
j_gene: TRBJ1-1
d_gene: .

CDR3aa: CASSVGGGYTF
CDR3nt: TGTGCCAGCAGTGTTGGGGGGGGCTACACCTTC
abundance: .
v_gene: TRBV6-4
j_gene: TRBJ1-2
d_gene: .

CDR3aa: CASSLGEWGNQPQHF
CDR3nt: TGTGCCAGCAGCTTGGGGGAATGGGGCAATCAGCCCCAGCATTTT
abundance: .
v_gene: TRBV5-8
j_gene: TRBJ1-5
d_gene: .

CDR3aa: CASSQGRVDGYTF
CDR3nt: TGTGCCAGCAGCCAAGGACGGGTGGATGGCTACACCTTC
abundance: .
v_gene: TRBV4-2
j_gene: TRBJ1-2
d_gene: .

CDR3aa: CASSPAVAKNIQYF
CDR3nt: TGTGCCAGTAGTCCGGCCGTAGCCAAAAACATTCAGTACTTC
abundance: .
v_gene: TRBV19
j_gene: TRBJ2-4
d_gene: .

CDR3aa: CATSLPISTDTQYF
CDR3nt: TGTGCCACCAGCCTCCCTATAAGCACAGATACGCAGTATTTT
abundance: .
v_gene: TRBV15
j_gene: TRBJ2-3
d_gene: .

CDR3aa: CASSLGRGLGAFF
CDR3nt: TGTGCCAGCAGTTTAGGCAGGGGGCTTGGAGCTTTCTTT
abundance: .
v_gene: TRBV28
j_gene: TRBJ1-1
d_gene: TRBD1

CDR3aa: CASSSGQGYSNQPQHF
CDR3nt: TGTGCCAGCAGTTCTGGACAGGGGTATAGCAATCAGCCCCAGCATTTT
abundance: .
v_gene: TRBV5-6
j_gene: TRBJ1-5
d_gene: TRBD1

CDR3aa: CASSQDPWGQGASAFF
CDR3nt: TGCGCCAGCAGCCAAGATCCTTGGGGACAGGGGGCCTCAGCTTTCTTT
abundance: .
v_gene: TRBV4-1
j_gene: TRBJ1-1
d_gene: TRBD1

CDR3aa: CASSPLSLRATGELFF
CDR3nt: TGTGCCAGCTCACCCCTATCTCTGCGGGCCACCGGGGAGCTGTTTTTT
abundance: .
v_gene: TRBV18
j_gene: TRBJ2-2
d_gene: .

CDR3aa: CASSITGGTEAFF
CDR3nt: TGTGCCAGCAGTATCACAGGGGGCACTGAAGCTTTCTTT
abundance: .
v_gene: TRBV11-1
j_gene: TRBJ1-1
d_gene: TRBD1

CDR3aa: CASSEYPGANTEAFF
CDR3nt: TGTGCCAGCAGTGAATATCCGGGGGCGAACACTGAAGCTTTCTTT
abundance: few
v_gene: TRBV2
j_gene: TRBJ1-1
d_gene: .

CDR3aa: CASSLGAVSMNTEAFF
CDR3nt: TGCGCCAGCAGCTTGGGGGCCGTCAGCATGAACACTGAAGCTTTCTTT
abundance: .
v_gene: TRBV5-1
j_gene: TRBJ1-1
d_gene: .

CDR3aa: CASSPRTGGGEQYF
CDR3nt: TGTGCCAGCAGCCCCAGGACGGGGGGCGGGGAGCAGTACTTC
abundance: .
v_gene: TRBV5-6
j_gene: TRBJ2-7
d_gene: .

CDR3aa: CASSYGISGNTIYF
CDR3nt: TGTGCCAGCAGCTATGGGATCTCTGGAAACACCATATATTTT
abundance: once
v_gene: TRBV7-8
j_gene: TRBJ1-3
d_gene: .

CDR3aa: CASSLEFENTGELFF
CDR3nt: TGCGCCAGCAGCTTGGAATTTGAGAACACCGGGGAGCTGTTTTTT
abundance: .
v_gene: TRBV5-1
j_gene: TRBJ2-2
d_gene: .

CDR3aa: CASSPRPDEKLFF
CDR3nt: TGTGCCAGCTCCCCACGTCCGGATGAAAAACTGTTTTTT
abundance: .
v_gene: TRBV18
j_gene: TRBJ1-4
d_gene: .

CDR3aa: CASPPTGMGLGTEAFF
CDR3nt: TGCGCCAGCCCCCCTACAGGGATGGGGTTGGGCACTGAAGCTTTCTTT
abundance: .
v_gene: TRBV10-2
j_gene: TRBJ1-1
d_gene: .

CDR3aa: CASRRQGRSDTQYF
CDR3nt: TGCGCCAGCAGACGACAGGGTAGGTCAGATACGCAGTATTTT
abundance: once
v_gene: TRBV5-1
j_gene: TRBJ2-3
d_gene: TRBD1

CDR3aa: CASSLGQGNQPQHF
CDR3nt: TGTGCCAGCAGTTTGGGACAGGGGAATCAGCCCCAGCATTTT
abundance: .
v_gene: TRBV6-5
j_gene: TRBJ1-5
d_gene: TRBD1

CDR3aa: CASSWTGYQPQHF
CDR3nt: TGTGCCAGCAGTTGGACAGGGTATCAGCCCCAGCATTTT
abundance: .
v_gene: TRBV7-9
j_gene: TRBJ1-5
d_gene: TRBD1

CDR3aa: CASRARGLNYGYTF
CDR3nt: TGTGCCAGCAGGGCGCGGGGACTAAACTATGGCTACACCTTC
abundance: .
v_gene: TRBV2
j_gene: TRBJ1-2
d_gene: .

CDR3aa: CASSKTFPNQPQHF
CDR3nt: TGTGCCAGTAGTAAGACCTTCCCGAATCAGCCCCAGCATTTT
abundance: .
v_gene: TRBV19
j_gene: TRBJ1-5
d_gene: .

CDR3aa: CASSLVAGLTYNEQFF
CDR3nt: TGTGCCAGCAGCTTGGTGGCGGGGCTTACCTACAATGAGCAGTTCTTC
abundance: .
v_gene: TRBV5-4
j_gene: TRBJ2-1
d_gene: .

CDR3aa: CAWSVRQGSYNSPLHF
CDR3nt: TGTGCCTGGAGTGTTAGGCAGGGATCTTATAATTCACCCCTCCACTTT
abundance: .
v_gene: TRBV30
j_gene: TRBJ1-6
d_gene: .

CDR3aa: CASSLGGIHGENTEAFF
CDR3nt: TGTGCCAGCTCACTGGGGGGGATTCACGGGGAGAACACTGAAGCTTTCTTT
abundance: .
v_gene: TRBV18
j_gene: TRBJ1-1
d_gene: .

CDR3aa: CATSEQPRTSGGLDTQYF
CDR3nt: TGTGCCACCAGTGAGCAGCCTCGGACTAGCGGGGGTTTAGATACGCAGTATTTT
abundance: .
v_gene: TRBV24-1
j_gene: TRBJ2-3
d_gene: TRBD2

CDR3aa: CASSQGQGTGEKLFF
CDR3nt: TGTGCCAGCAGCCAGGGACAGGGGACCGGTGAAAAACTGTTTTTT
abundance: .
v_gene: TRBV7-9
j_gene: TRBJ1-4
d_gene: TRBD1

CDR3aa: CASSLAGARVNTEAFF
CDR3nt: TGCGCCAGCAGCTTGGCCGGGGCCAGGGTGAACACTGAAGCTTTCTTT
abundance: once
v_gene: TRBV5-1
j_gene: TRBJ1-1
d_gene: .